This entry concerns a single T cell receptor beta chain. Its specificity is unknown. The data derive from a study of human versus mouse CDR3 diversity and MHC coevolution. This CDR3 comprises 15 residues. The germline CDR1 and CDR2 sequences are SGHDT and YYEEEE. Unmatched junction bases numbered 10, after V lost 4 bases and J lost 4 bases. Produced via immunoSEQ multiplex PCR; TCRdb's table is partial and in-frame only. Of approximately 81,000 clones in the sample, over 85% were seen once. Study outcomes and limitations: iCHAO1 estimated the human TCR beta repertoire at roughly 1.6 million clonotypes. Clonal inequality was lowest in two of the three human donors.

Naive CD4 T cells, CD45RO-negative and CD62L-positive, were flow-sorted from PBMCs. The sequence derives from a person aged 25 to 75 in good health. This chain links TRBV5-6 with TRBJ2-7; TRBD2 aligns across 8 bases. The sequenced sample consisted of naive CD4+ T cells from blood. Subset meaning: CD45RO-negative CD62L-positive naive CD4 T cells. CDR3 sequence reads: CASSPRLLAGYEQYF. CDR3 bases: TGTGCCAGCAGCCCCCGTCTGCTAGCGGGTTACGAGCAGTACTTC. Looking up the rest from reference TRBV5-6 and TRBJ2-7 gives the full variable domain: DAGVTQSPTHLIKTRGQQVTLRCSPKSGHDTVSWYQQALGQGPQFIFQYYEEEERQRGNFPDRFSGHQFPNYSSELNVNALLLGDSALYLCASSPRLLAGYEQYFGPGTRLTVT.